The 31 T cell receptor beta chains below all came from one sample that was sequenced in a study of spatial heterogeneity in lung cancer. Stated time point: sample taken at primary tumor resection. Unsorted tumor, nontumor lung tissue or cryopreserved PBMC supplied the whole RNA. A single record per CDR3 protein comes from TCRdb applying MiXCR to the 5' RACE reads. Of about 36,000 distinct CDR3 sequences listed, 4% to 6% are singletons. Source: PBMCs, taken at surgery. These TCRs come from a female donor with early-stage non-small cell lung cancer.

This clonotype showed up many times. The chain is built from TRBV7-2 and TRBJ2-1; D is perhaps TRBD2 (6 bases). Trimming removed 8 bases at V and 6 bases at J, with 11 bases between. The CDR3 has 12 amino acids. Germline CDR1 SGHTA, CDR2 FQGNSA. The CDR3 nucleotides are TGTGCCAGCGCTGCGGGACCCAATGAGCAGTTCTTC. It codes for CASAAGPNEQFF.

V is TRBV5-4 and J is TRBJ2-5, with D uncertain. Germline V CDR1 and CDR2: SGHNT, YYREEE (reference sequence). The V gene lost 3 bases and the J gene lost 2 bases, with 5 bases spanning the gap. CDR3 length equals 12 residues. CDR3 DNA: TGTGCCAGCAGCTCCCGGCAAGAGACCCAGTACTTC. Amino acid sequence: CASSSRQETQYF.

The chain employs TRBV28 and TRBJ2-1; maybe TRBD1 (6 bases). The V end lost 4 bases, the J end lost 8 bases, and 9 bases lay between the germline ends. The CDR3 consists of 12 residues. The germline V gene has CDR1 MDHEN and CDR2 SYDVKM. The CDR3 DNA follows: TGTGCCAGCAGTTGGGGGCGGGATGAGCAGTTCTTC. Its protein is CASSWGRDEQFF.

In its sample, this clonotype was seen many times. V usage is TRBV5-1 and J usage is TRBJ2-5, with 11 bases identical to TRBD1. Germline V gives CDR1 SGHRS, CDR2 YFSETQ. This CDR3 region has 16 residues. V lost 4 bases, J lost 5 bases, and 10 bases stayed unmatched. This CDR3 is CASSLRPGTGGETQYF. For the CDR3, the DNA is TGCGCCAGCAGCCTACGTCCCGGGACAGGGGGGGAGACCCAGTACTTC.

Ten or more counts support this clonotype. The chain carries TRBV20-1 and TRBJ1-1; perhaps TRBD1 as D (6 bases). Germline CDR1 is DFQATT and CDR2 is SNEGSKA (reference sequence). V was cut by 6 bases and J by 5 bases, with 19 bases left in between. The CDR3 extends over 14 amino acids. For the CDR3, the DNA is TGCAGTGCCCGCCTGCCGGGGGCGCGGACTGAAGCTTTCTTT. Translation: CSARLPGARTEAFF.

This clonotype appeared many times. The CDR3 is CASSPQGPWADSPLHF. In DNA form, the CDR3 reads TGTGCCAGCTCACCACAAGGACCCTGGGCAGATTCACCCCTCCACTTT. The gene calls are TRBV18 and TRBJ1-6; D unclear. Germline V gives CDR1 KGHSH, CDR2 LQKENI. Between the trimmed V and J ends, which lost 1 base and 8 bases, there was a span of 15 bases. The CDR3 loop spans 16 amino acids.

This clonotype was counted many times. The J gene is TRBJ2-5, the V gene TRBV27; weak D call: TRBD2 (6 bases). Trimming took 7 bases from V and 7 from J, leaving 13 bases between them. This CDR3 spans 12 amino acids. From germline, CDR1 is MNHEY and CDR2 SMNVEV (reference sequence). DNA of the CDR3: TGTGCCAGCAAGGGTCTCGGGGGGACCCAGTACTTC. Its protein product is CASKGLGGTQYF.

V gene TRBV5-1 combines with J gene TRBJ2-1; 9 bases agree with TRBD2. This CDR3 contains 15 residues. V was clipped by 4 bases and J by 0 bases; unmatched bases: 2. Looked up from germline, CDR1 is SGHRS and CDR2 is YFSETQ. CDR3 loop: CASSLSGSSYNEQFF. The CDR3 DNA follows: TGCGCCAGCAGCCTTAGCGGGAGCTCCTACAATGAGCAGTTCTTC.

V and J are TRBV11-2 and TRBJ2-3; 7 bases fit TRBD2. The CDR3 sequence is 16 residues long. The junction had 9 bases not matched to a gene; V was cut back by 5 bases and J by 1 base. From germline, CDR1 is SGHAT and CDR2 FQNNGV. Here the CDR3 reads CASSRRLALGTDTQYF. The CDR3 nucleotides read TGTGCCAGCAGCCGCAGACTAGCTCTGGGCACAGATACGCAGTATTTT.

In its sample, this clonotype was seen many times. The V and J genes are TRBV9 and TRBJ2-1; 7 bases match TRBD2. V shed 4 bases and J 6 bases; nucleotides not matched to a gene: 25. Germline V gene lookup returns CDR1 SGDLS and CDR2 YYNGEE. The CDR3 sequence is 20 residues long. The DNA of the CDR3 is TGTGCCAGCAGCACCCGCTCTTCGTATCCCACGGGAGGTCCAGGCAATGAGCAGTTCTTC. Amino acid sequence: CASSTRSSYPTGGPGNEQFF.

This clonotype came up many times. CDR3 in DNA: TGTGCCAGCACGGGACTAGCGGCATCTGGTACGCAGTATTTT. Amino acid sequence: CASTGLAASGTQYF. The rearrangement joins TRBV2 to TRBJ2-3, with TRBD2 matching over 11 bases. The CDR3 has 14 residues. V was pared by 7 bases and J by 8 bases, with 8 bases of the junction left unmatched. CDR1 and CDR2 (germline): SNHLY, FYNNEI.

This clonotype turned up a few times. The CDR3 protein is CSVSGGSTDTQYF. The CDR3 nucleotides are TGCAGTGTTAGCGGGGGTTCCACAGATACGCAGTATTTT. This chain uses TRBV20-1 with TRBJ2-3, with 9 bases identical to TRBD2. V lost 7 bases to trimming and J lost 2 bases; unmatched junction nucleotides: 4. CDR1 is DFQATT, CDR2 SNEGSKA, per germline (reference sequence). The CDR3 is 13 residues long.

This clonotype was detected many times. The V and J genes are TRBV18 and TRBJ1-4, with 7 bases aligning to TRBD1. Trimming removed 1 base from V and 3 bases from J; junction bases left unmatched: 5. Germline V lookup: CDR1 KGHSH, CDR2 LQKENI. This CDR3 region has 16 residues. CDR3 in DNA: TGTGCCAGCTCACCACAACCGGGACAGTCTAATGAAAAACTGTTTTTT. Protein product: CASSPQPGQSNEKLFF.

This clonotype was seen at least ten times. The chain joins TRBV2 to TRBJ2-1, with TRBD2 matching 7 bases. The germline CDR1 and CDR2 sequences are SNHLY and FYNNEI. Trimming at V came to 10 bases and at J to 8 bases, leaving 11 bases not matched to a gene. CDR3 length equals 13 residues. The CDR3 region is CATGRARLDEQFF. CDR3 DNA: TGTGCCACGGGGAGGGCCCGGTTGGATGAGCAGTTCTTC.

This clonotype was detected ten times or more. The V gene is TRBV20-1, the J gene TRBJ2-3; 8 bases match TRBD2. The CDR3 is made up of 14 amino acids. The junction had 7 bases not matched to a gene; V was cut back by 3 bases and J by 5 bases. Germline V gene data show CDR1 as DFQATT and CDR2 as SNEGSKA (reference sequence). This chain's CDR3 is CSASRGGEGDTQYF. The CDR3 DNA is TGCAGTGCTAGTCGGGGGGGTGAAGGAGATACGCAGTATTTT.

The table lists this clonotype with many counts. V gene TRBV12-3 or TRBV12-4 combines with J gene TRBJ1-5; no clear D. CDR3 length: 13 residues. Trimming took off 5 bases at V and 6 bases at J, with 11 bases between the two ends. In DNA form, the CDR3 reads TGTGCCAGCAGTCCGCAGACATTTCAGCCCCAGCATTTT. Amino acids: CASSPQTFQPQHF.

In DNA, the CDR3 is TGTGCCAGCAGCCCTCTCTCTGGAAACACCATATATTTT. Translating it yields CASSPLSGNTIYF. The chain recombines TRBV13 with TRBJ1-3, with D uncertain. The V gene's germline CDR1 is PRHDT and CDR2 FYEKMQ (reference sequence). Trimming took 5 bases from V and 0 from J, leaving 5 bases between them. The length of the CDR3 is 13 residues. Filled out from reference TRBV13 and TRBJ1-3, the complete variable domain reads AAGVIQSPRHLIKEKRETATLKCYPIPRHDTVYWYQQGPGQDPQFLISFYEKMQSDKGSIPDRFSAQQFSDYHSELNMSSLELGDSALYFCASSPLSGNTIYFGEGSWLTVV.

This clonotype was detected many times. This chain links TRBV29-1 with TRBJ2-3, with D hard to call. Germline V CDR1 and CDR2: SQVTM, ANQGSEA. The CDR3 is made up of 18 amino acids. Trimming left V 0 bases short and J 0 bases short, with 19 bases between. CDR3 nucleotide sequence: TGCAGCGTTGAAGAGGCCCCTGTCGGACCGCTTAGCACAGATACGCAGTATTTT. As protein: CSVEEAPVGPLSTDTQYF.

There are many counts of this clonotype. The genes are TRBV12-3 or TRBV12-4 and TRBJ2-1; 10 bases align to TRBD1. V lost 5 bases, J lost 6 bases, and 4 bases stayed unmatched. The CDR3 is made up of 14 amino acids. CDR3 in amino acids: CASSHGTGVNEQFF. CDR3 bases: TGTGCCAGCAGTCACGGGACAGGGGTCAATGAGCAGTTCTTC.

In nucleotides, the CDR3 is TGTGCCAGCAAAAATGCCCCGGGACAGACCCACGAGCAGTACTTC. Encoded protein: CASKNAPGQTHEQYF. The J gene is TRBJ2-7, the V gene TRBV28; TRBD1 matches 7 bases. The CDR3 sequence is 15 residues long. The V gene's germline CDR1 is MDHEN and CDR2 SYDVKM. V lost 7 bases, J lost 5 bases, and 14 bases stayed unmatched.

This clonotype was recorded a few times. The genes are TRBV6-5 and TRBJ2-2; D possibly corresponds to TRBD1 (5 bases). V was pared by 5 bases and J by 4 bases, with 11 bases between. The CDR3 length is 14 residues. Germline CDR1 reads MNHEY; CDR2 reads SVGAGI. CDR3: CASSRQPSTGELFF. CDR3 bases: TGTGCCAGCAGTCGACAGCCATCCACCGGGGAGCTGTTTTTT.

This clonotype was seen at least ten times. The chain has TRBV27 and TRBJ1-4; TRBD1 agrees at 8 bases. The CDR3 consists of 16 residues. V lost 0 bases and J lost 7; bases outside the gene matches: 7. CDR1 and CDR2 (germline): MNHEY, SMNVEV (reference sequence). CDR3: CASSLSRGLGSEKLFF. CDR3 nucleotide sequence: TGTGCCAGCAGTTTATCCAGGGGGCTCGGTAGTGAAAAACTGTTTTTT.

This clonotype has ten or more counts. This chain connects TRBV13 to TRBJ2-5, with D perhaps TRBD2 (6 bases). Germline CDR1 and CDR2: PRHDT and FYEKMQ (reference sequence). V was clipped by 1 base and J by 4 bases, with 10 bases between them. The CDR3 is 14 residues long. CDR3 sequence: CASSLAGVSETQYF. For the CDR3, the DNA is TGTGCCAGCAGCTTAGCGGGAGTGTCAGAGACCCAGTACTTC.

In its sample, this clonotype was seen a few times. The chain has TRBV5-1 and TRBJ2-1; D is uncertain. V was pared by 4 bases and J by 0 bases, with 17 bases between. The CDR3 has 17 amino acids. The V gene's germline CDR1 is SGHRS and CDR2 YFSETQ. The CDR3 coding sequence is TGCGCCAGCAGCCCATCTCCCTTTAGCCCCTCCTACAATGAGCAGTTCTTC. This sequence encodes CASSPSPFSPSYNEQFF.

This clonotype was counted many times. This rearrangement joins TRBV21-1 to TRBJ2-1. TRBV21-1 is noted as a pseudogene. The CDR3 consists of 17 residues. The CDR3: CASSKAEHPKGYNEQFF. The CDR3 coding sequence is TGTGCCAGCAGCAAAGCGGAGCACCCTAAGGGCTACAATGAGCAGTTCTTC.

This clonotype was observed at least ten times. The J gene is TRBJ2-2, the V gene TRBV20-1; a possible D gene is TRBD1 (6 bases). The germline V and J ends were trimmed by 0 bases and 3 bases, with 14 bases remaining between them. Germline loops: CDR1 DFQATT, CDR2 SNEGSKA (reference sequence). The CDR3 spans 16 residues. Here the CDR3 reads CSARDRNREHTGELFF. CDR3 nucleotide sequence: TGCAGTGCTAGAGATCGGAACAGGGAGCACACCGGGGAGCTGTTTTTT.

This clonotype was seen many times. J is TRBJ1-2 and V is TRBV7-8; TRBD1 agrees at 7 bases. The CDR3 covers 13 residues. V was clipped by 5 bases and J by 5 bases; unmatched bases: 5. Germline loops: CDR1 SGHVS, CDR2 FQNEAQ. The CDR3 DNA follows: TGTGCCAGCAGCAACCTACAGGGGTATGGCTACACCTTC. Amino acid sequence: CASSNLQGYGYTF.

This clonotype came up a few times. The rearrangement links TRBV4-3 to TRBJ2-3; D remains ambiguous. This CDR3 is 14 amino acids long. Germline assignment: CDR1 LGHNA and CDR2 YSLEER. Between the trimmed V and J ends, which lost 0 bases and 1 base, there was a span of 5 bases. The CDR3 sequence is CASSQDPGTDTQYF. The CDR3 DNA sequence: TGCGCCAGCAGCCAAGATCCGGGCACAGATACGCAGTATTTT.

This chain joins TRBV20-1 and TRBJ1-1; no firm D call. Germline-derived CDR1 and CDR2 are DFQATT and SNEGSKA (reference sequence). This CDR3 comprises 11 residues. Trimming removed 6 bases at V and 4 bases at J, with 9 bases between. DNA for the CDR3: TGCAGTGCCGCCGCCGGCACTGAAGCTTTCTTT. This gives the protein CSAAAGTEAFF.

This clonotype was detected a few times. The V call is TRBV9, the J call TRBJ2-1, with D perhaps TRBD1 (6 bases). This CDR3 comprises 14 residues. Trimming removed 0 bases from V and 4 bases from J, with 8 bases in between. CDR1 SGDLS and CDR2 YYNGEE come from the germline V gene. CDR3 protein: CASSVEGTYNEQFF. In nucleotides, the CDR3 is TGTGCCAGCAGCGTAGAAGGGACATACAATGAGCAGTTCTTC.

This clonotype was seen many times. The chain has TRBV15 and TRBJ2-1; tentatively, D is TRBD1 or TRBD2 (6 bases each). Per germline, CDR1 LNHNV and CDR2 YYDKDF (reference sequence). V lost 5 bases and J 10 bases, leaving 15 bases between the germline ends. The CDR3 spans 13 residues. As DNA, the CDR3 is TGTGCCACCAGCGTAAGACAGGAGGGAGAGCAGTTCTTC. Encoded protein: CATSVRQEGEQFF.